This entry lists 15 T cell receptor beta chains sequenced from one sample in a study of blood T cell repertoires in COVID-19. The assay was immunoSEQ multiplex PCR, and TCRdb's table has in-frame clones only and misses some. This table has about 150,000 clones, about 83% appearing once. The sequenced material came from peripheral blood. Receptor source: a woman aged 45-59 years with active or convalescent COVID-19.

V gene TRBV5-1 combines with J gene TRBJ2-3; a possible D gene is TRBD2 (6 bases). The length of the CDR3 is 16 residues. The V gene lost 2 bases and the J gene lost 0 bases, with 13 bases spanning the gap. Germline V lookup: CDR1 SGHRS, CDR2 YFSETQ. This chain's CDR3 is CASSLFPGASTDTQYF. CDR3 coding DNA: TGCGCCAGCAGCTTATTTCCGGGAGCAAGCACAGATACGCAGTATTTT.

V usage is TRBV3-1 (or the pseudogene TRBV3-2) and J usage is TRBJ1-2; 10 bases are a match to TRBD1. Germline V lookup: CDR1 LGHDT, CDR2 YNNKEL (reference sequence). The CDR3 sequence is 15 residues long. Germline trimming cut 2 bases from V and 2 bases from J; bases unmatched to any gene: 2. This CDR3 reads CASSQRDRGNYGYTF. CDR3 DNA sequence: TGTGCCAGCAGCCAAAGGGACAGGGGCAACTATGGCTACACCTTC.

The rearrangement joins TRBV6-5 to TRBJ1-2; maybe TRBD1 (6 bases). There are 15 residues in the CDR3. CDR1 and CDR2 from the germline V gene are MNHEY and SVGAGI. V was trimmed by 6 bases and J by 2 bases, leaving 16 bases between them. The CDR3 loop is CASRLNGQGNYGYTF. CDR3 coding DNA: TGTGCCAGCAGACTCAACGGGCAGGGGAACTATGGCTACACCTTC.

The J gene is TRBJ2-3, the V gene TRBV12-3 or TRBV12-4, with D possibly TRBD2 on 6 matching bases. V lost 8 bases, J lost 0 bases, and 9 bases lay in between. This CDR3 is 13 amino acids long. The CDR3 sequence is CASGRPSTDTQYF. CDR3 sequence (DNA): TGTGCCAGCGGGAGGCCTAGCACAGATACGCAGTATTTT.

This sequence joins TRBV19 and TRBJ1-6; D is ambiguous. There are 17 residues in the CDR3. Germline values: CDR1 LNHDA, CDR2 SQIVND (reference sequence). V was shortened by 5 bases and J by 0 bases, with 14 bases between the two germline ends. The CDR3: CASSLEGRSSYNSPLHF. The CDR3 DNA is TGTGCCAGTAGTCTCGAGGGCAGGAGCTCCTATAATTCACCCCTCCACTTT.

V and J are TRBV7-3 and TRBJ1-1, with a weak D call TRBD1 (6 bases). This CDR3 contains 13 residues. The V gene's germline CDR1 is SGHTA and CDR2 FQGTGA. Trimming cost V 4 bases and J 1 base, with 7 bases left between them. This CDR3 reads CASSWGQNTEAFF. In nucleotides, the CDR3 is TGTGCCAGCAGCTGGGGACAGAACACTGAAGCTTTCTTT.

J is TRBJ2-3 and V is TRBV4-1; 8 positions agree with TRBD2. This CDR3 spans 17 amino acids. CDR1 MGHRA and CDR2 YSYEKL come from the germline V gene. The V and J ends lost 0 bases and 3 bases, in that order; junction bases with no gene match: 8. DNA of the CDR3: TGCGCCAGCAGCCAAGAATGGGGGGGACTAGTAACAGATACGCAGTATTTT. Protein sequence: CASSQEWGGLVTDTQYF.

The chain has TRBV5-1 and TRBJ1-4, with TRBD1 matching 9 bases. The V segment lost 1 base and the J segment 5 bases; nucleotides outside the gene matches: 3. CDR3 size: 15 residues. In germline, CDR1 is SGHRS, CDR2 YFSETQ. CDR3: CASSLSGTGNEKLFF. The CDR3 DNA sequence: TGCGCCAGCAGCTTGTCCGGGACAGGGAATGAAAAACTGTTTTTT. The complete variable domain, with remaining parts taken from reference TRBV5-1 and TRBJ1-4, reads KAGVTQTPRYLIKTRGQQVTLSCSPISGHRSVSWYQQTPGQGLQFLFEYFSETQRNKGNFPGRFSGRQFSNSRSEMNVSTLELGDSALYLCASSLSGTGNEKLFFGSGTQLSVL.

The chain is built from TRBV6-2 or TRBV6-3 and TRBJ2-6, with D maybe TRBD1 (6 bases). The germline V and J ends were trimmed by 0 bases and 0 bases, with 6 bases remaining between them. Per germline, CDR1 MNHEY and CDR2 SVGEGT. This CDR3 comprises 16 residues. CDR3: CASSYSGGSGANVLTF. CDR3 nucleotides: TGTGCCAGCAGTTACTCAGGGGGCTCTGGGGCCAACGTCCTGACTTTC.

The chain couples TRBV11-2 to TRBJ2-7, with TRBD1 identical over 7 bases. This CDR3 is 14 amino acids long. CDR1 and CDR2 from the germline V gene are SGHAT and FQNNGV. Germline trimming cut 5 bases from V and 4 bases from J; bases unmatched to any gene: 8. The CDR3 coding sequence is TGTGCCAGCAGCCAGACAGGGAATAAGTACGAGCAGTACTTC. This encodes CASSQTGNKYEQYF.

The rearrangement joins TRBV28 to TRBJ2-7, with 9 positions matching TRBD1. The germline CDR1 and CDR2 sequences are MDHEN and SYDVKM. J gave up 5 bases and V 3 bases, and 14 bases lay outside the gene matches. The CDR3 covers 17 residues. CDR3 bases: TGTGCCAGCAGTTTGAGTCGAGGACAGGGGTCTCGCCACGAGCAGTACTTC. Translated, it gives CASSLSRGQGSRHEQYF. The variable domain in full, completed from reference TRBV28 and TRBJ2-7, reads DVKVTQSSRYLVKRTGEKVFLECVQDMDHENMFWYRQDPGLGLRLIYFSYDVKMKEKGDIPEGYSVSREKKERFSLILESASTNQTSMYLCASSLSRGQGSRHEQYFGPGTRLTVT.

The chain links TRBV19 to TRBJ2-7; D is unclear. The CDR3 is made up of 13 amino acids. Per germline, CDR1 LNHDA and CDR2 SQIVND (reference sequence). Trimming left V 3 bases short and J 2 bases short, with 8 bases between. CDR3 protein: CASSIASTYEQYF. The CDR3 region has the DNA TGTGCCAGTAGTATTGCGTCAACCTACGAGCAGTACTTC.

The chain recombines TRBV6-2 or TRBV6-3 with TRBJ2-7; TRBD1 might be the D (6 bases). The CDR3 is made up of 13 amino acids. CDR1 is MNHEY, CDR2 SVGEGT, per germline. Trimming shortened V by 5 bases and J by 3 bases, and 11 bases separated the two germline ends. The CDR3: CASSRTALYEQYF. The CDR3 DNA reads as TGTGCCAGCAGTCGGACAGCGCTCTACGAGCAGTACTTC.

This chain connects TRBV5-1 to TRBJ2-7, with 15 bases identical to TRBD2. The CDR3 extends over 15 amino acids. Germline V gene sequence: CDR1 SGHRS, CDR2 YFSETQ. V was clipped by 4 bases and J by 4 bases; unmatched bases: 3. For the CDR3, the DNA is TGCGCCAGCAGCGTAGGACTAGCGGGAGGGTACGAGCAGTACTTC. Its protein is CASSVGLAGGYEQYF.

The V and J genes are TRBV18 and TRBJ1-5; 8 bases line up with TRBD1. V was pared by 4 bases and J by 7 bases, with 6 bases of the junction left unmatched. CDR3 length: 14 residues. Germline lookup yields CDR1 KGHSH and CDR2 LQKENI. CDR3 in amino acids: CASSHDRGGQPQHF. CDR3 DNA: TGTGCCAGCTCACACGACAGGGGAGGGCAGCCCCAGCATTTT.